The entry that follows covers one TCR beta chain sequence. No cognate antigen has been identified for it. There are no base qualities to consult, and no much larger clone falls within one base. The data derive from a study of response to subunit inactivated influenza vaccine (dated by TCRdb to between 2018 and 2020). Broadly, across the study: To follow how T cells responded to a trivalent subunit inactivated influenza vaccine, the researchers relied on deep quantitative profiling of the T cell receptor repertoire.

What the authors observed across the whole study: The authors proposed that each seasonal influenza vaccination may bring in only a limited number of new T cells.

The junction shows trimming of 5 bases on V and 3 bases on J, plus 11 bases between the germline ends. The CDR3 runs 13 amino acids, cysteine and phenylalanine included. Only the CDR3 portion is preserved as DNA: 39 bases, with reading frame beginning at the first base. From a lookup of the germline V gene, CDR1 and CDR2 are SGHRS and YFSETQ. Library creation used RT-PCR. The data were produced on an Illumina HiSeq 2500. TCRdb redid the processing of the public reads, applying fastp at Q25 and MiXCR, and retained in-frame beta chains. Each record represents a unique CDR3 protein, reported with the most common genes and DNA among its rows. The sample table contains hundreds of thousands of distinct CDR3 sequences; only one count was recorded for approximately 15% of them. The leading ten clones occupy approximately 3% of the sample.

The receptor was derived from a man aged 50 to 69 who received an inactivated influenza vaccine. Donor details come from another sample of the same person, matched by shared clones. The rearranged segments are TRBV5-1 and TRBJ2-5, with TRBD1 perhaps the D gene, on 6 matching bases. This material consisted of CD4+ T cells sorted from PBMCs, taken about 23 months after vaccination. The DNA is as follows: TGCGCCAGCAGATTTGCAGGGGAAGAGACCCAGTACTTC. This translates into CASRFAGEETQYF. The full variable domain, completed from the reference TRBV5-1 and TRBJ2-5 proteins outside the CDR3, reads KAGVTQTPRYLIKTRGQQVTLSCSPISGHRSVSWYQQTPGQGLQFLFEYFSETQRNKGNFPGRFSGRQFSNSRSEMNVSTLELGDSALYLCASRFAGEETQYFGPGTRLLVL.